What follows describes a single T cell receptor beta chain. This clone was observed a single time. There is no known antigen for this receptor. Base-call qualities are not available, and no considerably larger clone is one nucleotide away. The CDR3 runs 14 amino acids, cysteine and valine included. Just CDR3 DNA is preserved here, 42 bases in frame from base 1. CDR1 and CDR2 are read off the germline V gene (reference sequence) as LNHNV and YYDKDF. The germline ends are 12 bases apart after V is trimmed by 0 bases and J by 6 bases. The sample belongs to a study of cytomegalovirus exposure and HLA in healthy donors (dated by TCRdb to the late 2010s). Turning to the overall study: In an earlier analysis of under 600 of the donors, 250 to 300 Gb of sequence data and some 120 million unique TCR beta sequences from 180 million or so T cells were reported. To predict cytomegalovirus infection status, the study combined high-throughput TCR immunosequencing, statistical association of individual TCRs with disease status, and machine learning. Of the roughly 420 genotyped donors, more than 75% were placed in the genetic ancestry cluster associated with self-reported Caucasian donors. The study profiled the T cell repertoires of some 610 subjects by immunosequencing and related them to cytomegalovirus serostatus. Donor age, sex, ethnicity and CMV serostatus were collected together with the repertoire data. Rather than drawing on any new phenotypic data, the later analysis identified candidate immune exposures from TCR beta sequences and the way those sequences occurred across donors. The study aimed to test whether cataloging public T cell receptors could reveal signatures of past pathogen exposure. In a later analysis, previously published TCR beta repertoires from roughly 710 donors were re-analyzed and high-resolution HLA genotyping was added so that TCR occurrence patterns could be studied. All discovery cohort repertoires had been generated using a single sequencing platform. A later genetic analysis took genome-wide SNP genotypes for 398 of the 666 donors and used that subset as a discovery cohort. Approximately 310 gigabases of sequencing data and 70 million to 85 million unique TCR sequences were included in an early release covering under 650 HLA-typed donors. In addition to the first cohort of approximately 670 subjects, a separate validation cohort of 130 or so different subjects was used. Among roughly 400 genotyped donors of the cohort, an average of roughly 230,000 unique TCR beta nucleotide sequences was sequenced per donor, of which roughly 17% were non-productive. An earlier analysis of roughly 600 of the donors used high-throughput TCR beta sequencing to judge whether each TCR beta V gene segment behaved as functional or pseudogenic. Typing coverage differed by locus: A, B, C, DRB1 and DQB1 were typed in about 620-630 donors, DQA1 in 500 to 550, DPA1 in some 570, and DPB1 in 450 to 490. Roughly five DR-DQ haplotypes were treated as single units for association and clustering because of strong linkage in the cohort. HLA typing covered class I and class II loci at four-digit resolution.

The cohort was made up of several hundred healthy bone marrow donors. At the time of sampling, every cohort member was nominally healthy, though immune exposures that went unrecorded were likely present. The donor was CMV seropositive and belonged to the group of about 290 seropositive cohort members. Every donor gave a peripheral blood sample, and the peripheral blood mononuclear cells from that sample were used for TCR beta sequencing. Genomic DNA was extracted from the blood cell samples with the Qiagen DNeasy Blood Extraction Kit. What the research found in general, with its limitations: A further reported finding was that TCR beta sequences accurately predicted the HLA-A and HLA-B alleles for most subjects in the first cohort. In a later genetic analysis, a missense DCLRE1C variant was associated with V-gene and J-gene trimming of TCR beta chains, and the association was replicated in an independent cohort. According to a later genetic analysis, donors in an Asian-associated ancestry cluster had fewer N-insertions in productive TCRs than the approximately 650-donor mean. The presence/absence analyses assumed that sequencing depth was roughly uniform across donors, and that assumption may not be true. A later analysis reported that several top co-occurrence clusters appeared linked to parvovirus B19, influenza, CMV and Epstein-Barr virus. In a later analysis, around 17,000 TCR beta sequences were associated with specific HLA alleles at a false discovery rate of 0.05. The sequencing pipeline was judged likely to have produced a cluster of highly shared sequence variants as a technical artifact. Compared with equally common non-associated chains, HLA-associated TCR beta chains in a later analysis were more clonally expanded and had lower generation probabilities. HLA typing was unavailable for some donors at each locus, so association tests used only the typed subset. According to a later analysis, most CMV-associated TCR beta chains appeared to be HLA-restricted, and the HLA associations seemed to be driven largely by CMV exposure. In vitro tests confirmed that a few of the cytomegalovirus-associated TCR beta chains recognize cytomegalovirus antigens. Strong co-occurrence of HLA alleles, especially DR and DQ, made assigning TCR associations to individual alleles difficult. The earlier analysis of almost 600 of the donors excluded approximately 17 rarely observed V segments, including chromosome 9 orphons, because counts were too low. Because the 87-base-pair reads could not distinguish some IMGT-functional V segments, including TRBV6-2 and TRBV6-3, those segments were excluded. A total of 150 to 200 TCR beta chains were listed by the study as associated with cytomegalovirus. The cohort was sequenced for TCR beta chains only, and without alpha or paired-chain data the features that could be detected were limited. Linkage disequilibrium might explain the correlated functional status among segregating V segments, but an unknown experimental factor could not be ruled out. Immune exposure information for the cohort was limited to CMV serostatus. The classifier was reported to diagnose cytomegalovirus status with high specificity and sensitivity in both the original and validation cohorts. While some public TCRs were present in many individuals, most TCR sequences turned up only very rarely across donors. In a later analysis, the rate of TCR association differed among HLA loci, with DRB1 alleles having the most associated TCRs and HLA-C alleles having the fewest. According to the authors, the approach could potentially be generalized to other disease states and immunological phenotypes. In an earlier analysis of 450 to 750 of the donors, most TCR beta V segments appeared in productive rearrangements about 87% or about 30% of the time, broadly matching IMGT annotations.

Library generation was performed with the immunoSEQ multiplex PCR assay. For the multiplex PCR, a mixture combining 60 forward primers for TCR Vbeta segments and 13 reverse primers for TCR Jbeta segments was used. The CDR3 region of rearranged TCR beta genes was amplified from genomic DNA by a multiplex PCR assay. The amplified TCR beta libraries were sequenced on the Illumina HiSeq System as 87-base-pair reads. In the paper's pipeline: In a later analysis, tens of millions of unique TCR beta chains were counted across the approximately 640 repertoires, and roughly 11 million of these chains were shared by at least two donors. Raw reads were error-corrected and collapsed into unique sequences with a nearest-neighbor algorithm that merged closely related sequences to remove PCR and sequencing errors. To assign V, D and J gene segments, CDR3 sequences were aligned to IMGT reference sequences. Each retained sequence needed at least a six-nucleotide match to both a V gene segment and a J gene segment. A rearrangement was called productive if the CDR3 had no stop codons and remained in frame with V and J, and every other rearrangement was called non-productive. CDR3 was defined by IMGT convention, running from the second conserved V-encoded cysteine to the conserved J-encoded phenylalanine. Sequences without an unambiguous match to a single V gene segment were excluded from the earlier analysis of about 600 of the donors. An earlier analysis of a few hundred of the donors classified V segments as functional when productive rearrangements were above 56.7% and as segregating when the standard deviation between donors was above 5%. To diagnose cytomegalovirus status from the catalog of TCR beta chain sequences, a statistical classification framework was built. A later analysis assigned V and J genes by comparing TCR nucleotide sequences with IMGT/GENE-DB human TR gene sequences. A later analysis assigned CDR3 sequences and most-parsimonious VDJ recombination scenarios with the TCRdist pipeline. In a later analysis, every TCR beta chain was defined by the combination of its CDR3 amino acid sequence and its V-gene family, and reads without a unique V-gene family were dropped. As a way to deal with suspected cross-contamination and a sequencing artifact, a later analysis dropped approximately 590 nucleotide sequences that were highly shared and had low generation probability. In a later analysis, a clonal expansion index was calculated for each public chain from normalized within-repertoire ranks of inferred template counts. In a later analysis, generation probabilities were computed using a VDJ recombination model fitted to out-of-frame rearrangements, and the results were checked against IGoR. Hypergeometric tests were used in a later analysis to score TCR-TCR, TCR-HLA and TCR-CMV co-occurrence, with a repertoire-size bias correction applied to the TCR pairs. False discovery rates were estimated in a later analysis by permuting HLA or CMV assignments 20 times. In a later analysis, co-occurring TCRs were grouped using DBSCAN, and TCRdist sequence similarity was added for clustering within HLA-allele-positive subsets. Repertoires with fewer than 30,000 or more than 120,000 public chains, plus five repertoires with anomalous nucleotide sharing, were excluded from co-occurrence clustering. Held by TCRdb, this immuneACCESS table contains in-frame sequences only and omits some clones. Under half of the omission traces to an unresolved V gene where checked; the cause of the rest is unknown. V and J calls and clone size are as listed in that table; D and trimming were resolved from the DNA. This sample gives 150,000 to 200,000 clones in total; 70% to 75% of them show up just once. The ten largest make up roughly 4.5% of the sample.

The clonotype was recovered from a man in his late teens or twenties in good health and CMV-seropositive. Sample: PBMCs. The sequence is built from TRBV15 and TRBJ2-7; TRBD1 could be the D gene, as 6 bases match. This receptor carries the CDR3 CATSRDLGAPEQYV. The DNA is as follows: TGTGCCACCAGCAGAGATTTGGGGGCGCCCGAGCAGTACGTC.